This T cell receptor (beta chain) was sequenced in a study of T-cell memory formation after mild COVID-19. MiXCR, applied by TCRdb to the 5' RACE reads, yields one record per CDR3 protein. The data hold around 500,000 distinct CDR3 sequences, with approximately 18% observed a single time. The sample was PBMCs or a T cell subset sorted from them (not recorded which). The receptor was derived from an adult woman who had mild COVID-19 (a few samples of this study predate the infection). Cell type and time point are not known.

CDR3 residues: CASMGYEQYF. CDR3 in DNA: TGTGCCAGCATGGGCTACGAGCAGTACTTC. The chain recombines TRBV25-1 with TRBJ2-7, with D unclear. CDR1 and CDR2 from the germline V gene are MGHDK and SYGVNS. CDR3 length equals 10 residues. V lost 7 bases and J 3 bases, leaving 4 bases between the germline ends.